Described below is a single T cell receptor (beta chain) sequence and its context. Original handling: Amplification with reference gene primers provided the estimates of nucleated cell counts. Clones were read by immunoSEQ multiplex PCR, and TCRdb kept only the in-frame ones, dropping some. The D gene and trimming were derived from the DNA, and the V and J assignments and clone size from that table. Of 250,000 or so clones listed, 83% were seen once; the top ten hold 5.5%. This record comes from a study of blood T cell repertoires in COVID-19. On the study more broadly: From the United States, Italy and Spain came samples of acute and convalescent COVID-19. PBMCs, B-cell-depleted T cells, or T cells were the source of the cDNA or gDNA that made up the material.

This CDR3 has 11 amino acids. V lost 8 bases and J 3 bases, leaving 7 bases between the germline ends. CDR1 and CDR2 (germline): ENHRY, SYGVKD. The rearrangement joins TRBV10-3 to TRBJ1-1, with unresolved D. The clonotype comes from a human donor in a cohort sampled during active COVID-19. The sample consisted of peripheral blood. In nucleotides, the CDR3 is TGTGCCATCCGGCAGGACACTGAAGCTTTCTTT. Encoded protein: CAIRQDTEAFF.